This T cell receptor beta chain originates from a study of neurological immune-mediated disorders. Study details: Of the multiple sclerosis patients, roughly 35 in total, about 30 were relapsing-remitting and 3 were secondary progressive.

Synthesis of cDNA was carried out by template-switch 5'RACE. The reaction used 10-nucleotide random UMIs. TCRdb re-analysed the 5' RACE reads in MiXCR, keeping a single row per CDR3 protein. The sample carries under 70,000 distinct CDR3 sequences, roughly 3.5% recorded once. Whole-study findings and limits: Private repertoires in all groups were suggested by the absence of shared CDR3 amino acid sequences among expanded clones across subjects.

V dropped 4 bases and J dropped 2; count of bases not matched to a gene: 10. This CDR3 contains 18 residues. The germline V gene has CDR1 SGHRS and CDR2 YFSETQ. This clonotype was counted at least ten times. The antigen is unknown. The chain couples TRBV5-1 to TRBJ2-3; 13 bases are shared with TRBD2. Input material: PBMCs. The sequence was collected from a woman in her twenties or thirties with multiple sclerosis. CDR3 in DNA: TGCGCCAGCAGCCCCGGACTAGCGGGGGCCGGGGTCACAGATACGCAGTATTTT. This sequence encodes CASSPGLAGAGVTDTQYF. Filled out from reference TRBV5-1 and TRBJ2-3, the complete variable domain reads KAGVTQTPRYLIKTRGQQVTLSCSPISGHRSVSWYQQTPGQGLQFLFEYFSETQRNKGNFPGRFSGRQFSNSRSEMNVSTLELGDSALYLCASSPGLAGAGVTDTQYFGPGTRLTVL.